Shown below are 25 T cell receptor beta chains from a single sample sequenced in a study of shared clonotypes between healthy human individuals (dated by TCRdb to the early 2020s). The library came from the immunoSEQ multiplex PCR assay. In its TCRdb copy, this immuneACCESS table keeps in-frame sequences only and misses some clones. Where compared with another copy, unresolved V genes explain less than half of these, and the others have no known cause. For this sample there are 470,000 or so clones; 70% to 85% appear just once. 12% of the sample is taken by the ten largest. The sample consisted of PBMCs. These receptor sequences come from a woman in her forties in good health. Some clones in this sample may be carry-over from other donors' samples.

The chain recombines TRBV7-2 with TRBJ1-4, with D unclear. From germline, CDR1 is SGHTA and CDR2 FQGNSA. Trimming took off 2 bases at V and 0 bases at J, with 10 bases between the two ends. The CDR3 contains 16 residues. The CDR3 DNA is TGTGCCAGCAGCTTACAGGCGGGCTCAACTAATGAAAAACTGTTTTTT. The encoded protein is CASSLQAGSTNEKLFF. The full variable domain, completed using reference TRBV7-2 and TRBJ1-4, is GAGVSQSPSNKVTEKGKDVELRCDPISGHTALYWYRQSLGQGLEFLIYFQGNSAPDKSGLPSDRFSAERTGGSVSTLTIQRTQQEDSAVYLCASSLQAGSTNEKLFFGSGTQLSVL.

The rearrangement joins TRBV4-1 to TRBJ1-2; possible D gene TRBD1, 6 bases. Per germline, CDR1 MGHRA and CDR2 YSYEKL. There are 16 residues in the CDR3. Trimming removed 0 bases from V and 4 bases from J, with 15 bases in between. CDR3 in amino acids: CASSQEEDSPSYGYTF. The CDR3 region has the DNA TGCGCCAGCAGCCAAGAAGAGGACAGTCCTTCCTATGGCTACACCTTC.

V usage is TRBV7-9 and J usage is TRBJ2-7; 8 positions agree with TRBD2. Per the germline V gene, CDR1 is SEHNR and CDR2 is FQNEAQ (reference sequence). V trimming: 1 base; J trimming: 3 bases; junction bases outside the gene matches: 14. The CDR3 has 18 residues. CDR3 DNA: TGTGCCAGCAGCTTAGACACGGTCCCGGGACTAGTTCGCTACGAGCAGTACTTC. Translation: CASSLDTVPGLVRYEQYF.

The chain joins TRBV30 to TRBJ2-3; weak D call: TRBD1 (5 bases). Trimming removed 0 bases from V and 1 base from J, with 8 bases in between. The CDR3 consists of 14 residues. Germline V lookup: CDR1 GTSNPN, CDR2 SVGIG (reference sequence). CDR3 region: CAWSVPGRTDTQYF. The CDR3 bases are TGTGCCTGGAGTGTTCCAGGGCGCACAGATACGCAGTATTTT.

The chain employs TRBV27 and TRBJ2-2; D remains unclear. Trimming took 3 bases from V and 4 from J, leaving 6 bases between them. The germline V gene encodes CDR1 MNHEY and CDR2 SMNVEV (reference sequence). This CDR3 is 13 amino acids long. CDR3 protein: CASSLGSTGELFF. The CDR3 bases are TGTGCCAGCAGTTTGGGCTCCACCGGGGAGCTGTTTTTT.

The V call is TRBV6-4, the J call TRBJ2-3; 11 bases match TRBD2. The junction had 7 bases not matched to a gene; V was cut back by 6 bases and J by 2 bases. Germline-derived CDR1 and CDR2 are MRHNA and SNTAGT. The CDR3 has 16 residues. The CDR3 DNA reads TGTGCCAGCAGCTCTGGGACTAGCGGCTACACAGATACGCAGTATTTT. Protein: CASSSGTSGYTDTQYF.

The V call is TRBV6-1, the J call TRBJ1-6; maybe TRBD1 (6 bases). Germline V gene data show CDR1 as MNHNS and CDR2 as SASEGT. The CDR3 runs 16 residues. Deletions cut 4 bases from V and 0 bases from J, with 10 bases between. CDR3 nucleotide sequence: TGTGCCAGCAGTGGGGACACGAGCTCCTATAATTCACCCCTCCACTTT. Translating it yields CASSGDTSSYNSPLHF.

The rearrangement links TRBV6-1 to TRBJ1-5, with D perhaps matching TRBD1 (6 bases). This CDR3 is 15 amino acids long. Germline loops: CDR1 MNHNS, CDR2 SASEGT. V was shortened by 3 bases and J by 9 bases, with 18 bases between the two germline ends. CDR3: CASSEARGPIRPQHF. CDR3 nucleotides: TGTGCCAGCAGTGAGGCCAGGGGCCCCATTAGGCCCCAGCATTTT.

This clone was counted a few times. This chain connects TRBV11-2 to TRBJ2-5; TRBD1 agrees at 7 bases. V trimming: 5 bases; J trimming: 0 bases; junction bases outside the gene matches: 9. CDR1 and CDR2 from the germline V gene are SGHAT and FQNNGV. The CDR3 is 16 amino acids. DNA for the CDR3: TGTGCCAGCAGCAAACAGGGGTCTAAGTACCAAGAGACCCAGTACTTC. Amino acids: CASSKQGSKYQETQYF.

The J gene is TRBJ1-2, the V gene TRBV28; D unclear. CDR1 MDHEN and CDR2 SYDVKM come from the germline V gene. The CDR3 is 15 residues long. Trimming took off 1 base at V and 4 bases at J, with 13 bases between the two ends. The CDR3 loop reads CASSLSGIGRYGYTF. In nucleotides, the CDR3 is TGTGCCAGCAGTTTATCAGGAATTGGTCGCTATGGCTACACCTTC.

The V call is TRBV5-6, the J call TRBJ2-7, with D perhaps assigned TRBD1 or TRBD2 (5 bases each). The CDR3 is made up of 13 amino acids. Germline loops: CDR1 SGHDT, CDR2 YYEEEE. Trimming cost V 7 bases and J 0 bases, with 11 bases left between them. The CDR3 reads CASHGTDSYEQYF. The CDR3 region has the DNA TGTGCCAGCCACGGGACGGACTCCTACGAGCAGTACTTC.

In its sample, this clone was seen many times. The rearrangement uses TRBV27 and TRBJ2-7, with 7 bases fitting TRBD1. Germline-derived CDR1 and CDR2 are MNHEY and SMNVEV (reference sequence). V trimming: 6 bases; J trimming: 3 bases; junction bases outside the gene matches: 11. The CDR3 runs 15 residues. The CDR3 nucleotides are TGTGCCAGCAGGAACGACAGGGTTAAAAGCTACGAGCAGTACTTC. Protein sequence: CASRNDRVKSYEQYF.

This clone was counted at least ten times. The chain links TRBV2 to TRBJ2-1; 8 bases fit TRBD1. The V gene end was trimmed by 3 bases and the J gene end by 3 bases; junction bases not matched to a gene: 4. CDR1 SNHLY and CDR2 FYNNEI come from the germline V gene. The CDR3 runs to 15 residues. CDR3 DNA: TGTGCCAGCAGTGACTGGGACAGGAGCTACAATGAGCAGTTCTTC. Translating gives CASSDWDRSYNEQFF.

A remark on this clone: One end of the junction fails to match germline, which may point to a read error. The sample has other DNA sequences that encode this CDR3 too. The chain links TRBV10-3 to TRBJ1-1, with D unclear. CDR3 size: 13 residues. Germline-derived CDR1 and CDR2 are ENHRY and SYGVKD. For the CDR3, the DNA is TGTGCTATCAGTGAGCAAGGGAACACTGAAGCTTTCTTT. This codes for CAISEQGNTEAFF.

This clone was observed a few times. The chain couples TRBV7-3 to TRBJ2-6; unclear D gene. CDR3 length: 16 amino acids. The ends were cut back, 4 bases at V and 0 bases at J, with 10 bases in the middle. The germline V gene encodes CDR1 SGHTA and CDR2 FQGTGA. The CDR3 here is CASSSRPGSGANVLTF. The CDR3 coding sequence is TGTGCCAGCAGCTCCCGACCCGGCTCTGGGGCCAACGTCCTGACTTTC.

The gene calls are TRBV5-4 and TRBJ2-2; D not certain. Germline values: CDR1 SGHNT, CDR2 YYREEE (reference sequence). CDR3 size: 14 residues. Trimming took off 1 base at V and 0 bases at J, with 4 bases between the two ends. CDR3 sequence (DNA): TGTGCCAGCAGCTTGACCCCGAACACCGGGGAGCTGTTTTTT. Translating it yields CASSLTPNTGELFF.

The rearrangement links TRBV6-6 to TRBJ2-1, with TRBD1 matching 7 bases. With 0 bases clipped from V and 7 bases from J, the junction kept 6 bases outside the gene matches. The CDR3 runs 15 residues. Germline V gene data show CDR1 as MNHNY and CDR2 as SVGAGI (reference sequence). CDR3 nucleotides: TGTGCCAGCAGTTACTCGACAGGGTTTCAGAATGAGCAGTTCTTC. Amino acids: CASSYSTGFQNEQFF.

CDR3 region: CASSRTSGSSYEQYF. DNA of the CDR3: TGTGCCAGCAGCCGAACTAGCGGGAGCTCCTACGAGCAGTACTTC. This chain joins TRBV5-4 and TRBJ2-7; 11 bases agree with TRBD2. Germline V gene sequence: CDR1 SGHNT, CDR2 YYREEE (reference sequence). Germline trimming cut 4 bases from V and 0 bases from J; bases unmatched to any gene: 3. This CDR3 has 15 amino acids.

For this clone: The same CDR3 also results from other DNA sequences found in this sample. The chain is built from TRBV5-4 and TRBJ2-3; 9 positions agree with TRBD2. Looked up from germline, CDR1 is SGHNT and CDR2 is YYREEE (reference sequence). The CDR3 spans 15 residues. V was pared by 3 bases and J by 0 bases, with 2 bases of the junction left unmatched. The CDR3 sequence: CASSSTSGSTDTQYF. CDR3 nucleotide sequence: TGTGCCAGCAGCTCAACTAGCGGGAGCACAGATACGCAGTATTTT.

The gene calls are TRBV25-1 and TRBJ1-2; the match to TRBD1 covers 8 bases. CDR3 length equals 14 residues. With 4 bases clipped from V and 4 bases from J, the junction kept 5 bases outside the gene matches. CDR1 is MGHDK, CDR2 SYGVNS, per germline. For the CDR3, the DNA is TGTGCCAGCAGTGGCCAGACAGGGGTCTATGGCTACACCTTC. Its translation is CASSGQTGVYGYTF.

The chain combines TRBV4-1 with TRBJ2-1, with 9 positions matching TRBD1. The CDR3 has 15 amino acids. V lost 4 bases, J lost 6 bases, and 7 bases stayed unmatched. Germline CDR1 MGHRA, CDR2 YSYEKL. The CDR3 nucleotides are TGCGCCAGCAGCCCGTTTTTGGGACAGGGCAATGAGCAGTTCTTC. It codes for CASSPFLGQGNEQFF.

The chain links TRBV7-3 to TRBJ2-3, with 9 positions matching TRBD2. This CDR3 has 18 residues. CDR1 and CDR2 from the germline V gene are SGHTA and FQGTGA. Trimming took 3 bases from V and 0 from J; bases not matched to a gene: 10. The CDR3 nucleotides are TGTGCCAGCAGCTTGAGTCACTCTAGCGGGGCTAGCACAGATACGCAGTATTTT. Translating gives CASSLSHSSGASTDTQYF.

This sequence joins TRBV29-1 and TRBJ2-7, with a weak D call TRBD2 (6 bases). Germline CDR1 SQVTM, CDR2 ANQGSEA. The CDR3 sequence is 13 residues long. V was pared by 5 bases and J by 6 bases, with 17 bases between. Here the CDR3 DNA reads TGCAGCGTTAAGCGGGCCCTCCTTGGCGAGCAGTACTTC. It specifies CSVKRALLGEQYF.

The V gene is TRBV28, the J gene TRBJ2-7; 7 bases fit TRBD1. V was pared by 7 bases and J by 0 bases, with 6 bases of the junction left unmatched. Germline CDR1 is MDHEN and CDR2 is SYDVKM. This CDR3 spans 14 amino acids. CDR3 sequence: CASTPGQSSYEQYF. The CDR3 nucleotides are TGTGCCAGCACCCCGGGACAGAGCTCCTACGAGCAGTACTTC.

This chain's CDR3 is CASSSGLGGSLEKLFF. CDR3 nucleotide sequence: TGTGCCAGCAGCTCCGGGCTAGGGGGATCCCTCGAAAAACTGTTTTTT. J is TRBJ1-4 and V is TRBV11-2, with D perhaps TRBD1 (6 bases). The CDR3 loop spans 16 amino acids. In germline, CDR1 is SGHAT, CDR2 FQNNGV. Trimming stripped 4 bases from V and 8 bases from J, with 20 bases between.